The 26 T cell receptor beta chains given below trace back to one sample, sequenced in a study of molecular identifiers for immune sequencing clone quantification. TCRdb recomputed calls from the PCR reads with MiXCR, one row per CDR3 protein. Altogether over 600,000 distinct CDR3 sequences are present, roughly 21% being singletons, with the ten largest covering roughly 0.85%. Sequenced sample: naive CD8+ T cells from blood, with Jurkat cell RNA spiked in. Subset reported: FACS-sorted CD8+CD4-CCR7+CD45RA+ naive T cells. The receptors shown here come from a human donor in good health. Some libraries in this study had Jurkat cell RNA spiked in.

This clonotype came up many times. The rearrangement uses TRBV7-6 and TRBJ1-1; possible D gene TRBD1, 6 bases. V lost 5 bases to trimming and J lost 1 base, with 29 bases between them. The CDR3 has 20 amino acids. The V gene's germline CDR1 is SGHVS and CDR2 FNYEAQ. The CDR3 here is CASSRAPPLGGGSANTEAFF. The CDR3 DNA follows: TGTGCCAGCAGCCGGGCCCCCCCGTTGGGTGGGGGCTCGGCGAACACTGAAGCTTTCTTT.

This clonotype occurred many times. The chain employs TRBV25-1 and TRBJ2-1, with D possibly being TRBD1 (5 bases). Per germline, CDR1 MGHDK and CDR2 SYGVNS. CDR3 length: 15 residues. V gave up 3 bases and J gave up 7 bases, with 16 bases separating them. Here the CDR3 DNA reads TGTGCCAGCAGTGACGACTGGGGCCAGGTTAATGAGCAGTTCTTC. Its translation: CASSDDWGQVNEQFF.

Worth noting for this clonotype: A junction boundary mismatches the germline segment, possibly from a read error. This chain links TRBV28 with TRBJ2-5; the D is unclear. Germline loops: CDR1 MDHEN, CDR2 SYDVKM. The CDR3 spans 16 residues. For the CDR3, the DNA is TGTGCCGGCAGTTTAGAGGTCGCGGCCTCCCAAGAGACCCGGTACTTC. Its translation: CAGSLEVAASQETRYF.

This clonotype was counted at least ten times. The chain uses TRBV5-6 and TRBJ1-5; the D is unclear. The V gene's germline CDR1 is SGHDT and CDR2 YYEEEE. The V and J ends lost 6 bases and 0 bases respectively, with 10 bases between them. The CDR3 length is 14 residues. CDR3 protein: CASTTGYSNQPQHF. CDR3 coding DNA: TGTGCCAGCACGACGGGTTATAGCAATCAGCCCCAGCATTTT.

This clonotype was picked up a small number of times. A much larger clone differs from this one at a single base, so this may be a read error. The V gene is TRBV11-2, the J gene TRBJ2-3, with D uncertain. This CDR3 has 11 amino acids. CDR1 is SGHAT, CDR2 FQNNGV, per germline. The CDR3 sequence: CASKKTDAQYF. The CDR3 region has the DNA TGTGCCAGCAAGAAAACAGATGCGCAGTATTTT. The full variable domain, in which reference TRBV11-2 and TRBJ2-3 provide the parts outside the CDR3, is EAGVAQSPRYKIIEKRQSVAFWCNPISGHATLYWYQQILGQGPKLLIQFQNNGVVDDSQLPKDRFSAERLKGVDSTLKIQPAKLEDSAVYLCASKKTDAQYFGPGTRLTVL.

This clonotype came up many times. CDR3 nucleotides: TGTGCCAGCAGCTACGGGACTAGCGGTCCCTACGAGCAGTACTTC. Translating gives CASSYGTSGPYEQYF. The rearrangement links TRBV5-6 to TRBJ2-7; 11 bases fit TRBD2. In germline, CDR1 is SGHDT, CDR2 YYEEEE. This CDR3 has 15 amino acids. V lost 3 bases to trimming and J lost 2 bases; unmatched junction nucleotides: 4. Looking up the rest from reference TRBV5-6 and TRBJ2-7 gives the full variable domain: DAGVTQSPTHLIKTRGQQVTLRCSPKSGHDTVSWYQQALGQGPQFIFQYYEEEERQRGNFPDRFSGHQFPNYSSELNVNALLLGDSALYLCASSYGTSGPYEQYFGPGTRLTVT.

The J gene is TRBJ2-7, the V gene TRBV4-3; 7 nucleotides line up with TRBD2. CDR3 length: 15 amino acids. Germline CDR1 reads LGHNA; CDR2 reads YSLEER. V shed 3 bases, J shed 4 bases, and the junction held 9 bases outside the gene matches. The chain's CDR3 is CASSQNLAEVYEQYF. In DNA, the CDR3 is TGCGCCAGCAGCCAGAATCTAGCGGAAGTGTACGAGCAGTACTTC.

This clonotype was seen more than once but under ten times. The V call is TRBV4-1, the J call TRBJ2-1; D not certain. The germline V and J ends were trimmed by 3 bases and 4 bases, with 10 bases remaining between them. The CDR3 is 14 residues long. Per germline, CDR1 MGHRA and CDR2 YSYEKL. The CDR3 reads CASSHERAYNEQFF. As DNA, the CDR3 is TGCGCCAGCAGCCACGAGCGAGCTTACAATGAGCAGTTCTTC.

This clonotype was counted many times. Here the CDR3 DNA reads TGTGCCAGCACGGAGGGAAACAATTCACCCCTCCACTTT. Translation gives CASTEGNNSPLHF. The chain is built from TRBV7-9 and TRBJ1-6; no clear D. Trimming shortened V by 7 bases and J by 7 bases, and 11 bases separated the two germline ends. Looked up from germline, CDR1 is SEHNR and CDR2 is FQNEAQ (reference sequence). This CDR3 is 13 amino acids long.

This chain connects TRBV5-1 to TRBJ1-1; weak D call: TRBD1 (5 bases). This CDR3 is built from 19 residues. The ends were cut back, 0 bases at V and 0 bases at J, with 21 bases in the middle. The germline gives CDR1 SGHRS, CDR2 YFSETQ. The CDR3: CASSLVIQIGGGMNTEAFF. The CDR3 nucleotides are TGCGCCAGCAGCTTGGTTATACAGATTGGTGGGGGGATGAACACTGAAGCTTTCTTT.

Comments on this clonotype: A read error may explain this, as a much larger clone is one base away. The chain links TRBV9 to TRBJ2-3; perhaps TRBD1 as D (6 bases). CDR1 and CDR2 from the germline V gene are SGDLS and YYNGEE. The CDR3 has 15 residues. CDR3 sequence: CASSAGTLGTDTQCF. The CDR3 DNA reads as TGTGCCAGCAGCGCCGGGACATTAGGCACAGATACGCAGTGTTTT.

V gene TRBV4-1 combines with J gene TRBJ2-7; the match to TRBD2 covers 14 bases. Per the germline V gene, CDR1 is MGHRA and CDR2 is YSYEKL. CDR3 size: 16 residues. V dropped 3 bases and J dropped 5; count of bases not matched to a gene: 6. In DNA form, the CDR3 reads TGCGCCAGCAGCCAGACTAGCGGGAGGGCCTTTAACGAGCAGTACTTC. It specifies CASSQTSGRAFNEQYF.

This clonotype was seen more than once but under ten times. The CDR3 reads CSVDGGSTYNEQFF. The CDR3 DNA follows: TGCAGCGTTGACGGCGGGAGCACCTACAATGAGCAGTTCTTC. The J gene is TRBJ2-1, the V gene TRBV29-1; 7 bases are shared with TRBD2. V was pared by 3 bases and J by 2 bases, with 4 bases of the junction left unmatched. Germline V gives CDR1 SQVTM, CDR2 ANQGSEA. This CDR3 is 14 amino acids long.

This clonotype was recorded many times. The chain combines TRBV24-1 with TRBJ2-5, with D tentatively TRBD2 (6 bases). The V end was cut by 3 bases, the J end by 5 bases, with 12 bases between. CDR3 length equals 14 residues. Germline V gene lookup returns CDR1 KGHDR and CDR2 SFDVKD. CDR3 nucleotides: TGTGCCACCAGTGATCCTCGGGAGTCGGAGACCCAGTACTTC. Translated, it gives CATSDPRESETQYF.

Written as DNA, the CDR3 is TGTGCCAGCAGCACTAGCGGATTGGAGGTCCAGTACTTC. Its translation: CASSTSGLEVQYF. The rearrangement links TRBV6-5 to TRBJ2-5; the match to TRBD2 covers 8 bases. Germline V gene data show CDR1 as MNHEY and CDR2 as SVGAGI. V shed 6 bases and J 10 bases; nucleotides not matched to a gene: 10. There are 13 residues in the CDR3.

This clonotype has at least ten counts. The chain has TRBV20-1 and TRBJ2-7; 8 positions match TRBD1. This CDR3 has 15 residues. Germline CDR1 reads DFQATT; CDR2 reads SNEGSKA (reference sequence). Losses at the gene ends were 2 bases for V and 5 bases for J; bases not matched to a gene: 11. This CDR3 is CSARTPRDRFHEQYF. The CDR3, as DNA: TGCAGTGCTAGAACCCCTCGGGACAGGTTCCACGAGCAGTACTTC.

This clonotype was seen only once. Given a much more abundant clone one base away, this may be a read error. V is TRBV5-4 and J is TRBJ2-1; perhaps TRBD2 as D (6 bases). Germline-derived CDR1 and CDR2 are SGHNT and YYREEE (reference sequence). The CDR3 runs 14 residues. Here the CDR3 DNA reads TGTGCCAGCAGCTCCCGGGACTCCTACAATGAGCAGCTCTTC. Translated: CASSSRDSYNEQLF.

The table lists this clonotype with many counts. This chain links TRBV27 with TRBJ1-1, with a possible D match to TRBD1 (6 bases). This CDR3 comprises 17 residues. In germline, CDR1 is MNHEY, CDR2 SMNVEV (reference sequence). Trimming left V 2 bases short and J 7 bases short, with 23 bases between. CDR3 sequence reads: CASSLTFLGGIGGEAFF. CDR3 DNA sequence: TGTGCCAGCAGTTTAACGTTCTTAGGGGGGATTGGAGGTGAAGCTTTCTTT.

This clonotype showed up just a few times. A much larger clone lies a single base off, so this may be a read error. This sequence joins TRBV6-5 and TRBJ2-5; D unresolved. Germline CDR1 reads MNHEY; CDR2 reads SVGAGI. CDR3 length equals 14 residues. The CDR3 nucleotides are TGTACCAGCAGAGTTTTTACGAAGCAAGAGACCCAGTACTTC. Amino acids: CTSRVFTKQETQYF.

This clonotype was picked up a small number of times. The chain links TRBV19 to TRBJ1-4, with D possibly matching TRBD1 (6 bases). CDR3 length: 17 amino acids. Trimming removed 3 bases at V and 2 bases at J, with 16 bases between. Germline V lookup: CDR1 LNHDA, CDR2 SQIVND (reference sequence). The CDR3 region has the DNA TGTGCCAGTAGTATGTTGCCGGGGACAAGCACTAATGAAAAACTGTTTTTT. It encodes CASSMLPGTSTNEKLFF.

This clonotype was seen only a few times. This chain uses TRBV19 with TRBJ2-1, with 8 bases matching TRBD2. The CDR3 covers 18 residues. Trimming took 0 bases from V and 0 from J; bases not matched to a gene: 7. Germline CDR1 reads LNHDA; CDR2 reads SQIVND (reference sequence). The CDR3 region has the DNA TGTGCCAGTAGTATAGATCCGGGAGGGGCCCTCTCCTACAATGAGCAGTTCTTC. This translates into CASSIDPGGALSYNEQFF.

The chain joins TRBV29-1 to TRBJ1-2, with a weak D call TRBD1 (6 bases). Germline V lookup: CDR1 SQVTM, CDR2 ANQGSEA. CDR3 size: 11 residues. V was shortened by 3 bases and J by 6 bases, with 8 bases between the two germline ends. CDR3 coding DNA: TGCAGCGTTGACAGGGGAGATGGCTACACCTTC. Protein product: CSVDRGDGYTF.

The CDR3 sequence is CASSQVVGQGFYEQYF. In DNA form, the CDR3 reads TGCGCCAGCAGCCAAGTTGTGGGACAGGGATTTTACGAGCAGTACTTC. J is TRBJ2-7 and V is TRBV4-1; TRBD1 agrees at 9 bases. The CDR3 extends over 16 amino acids. The germline V gene encodes CDR1 MGHRA and CDR2 YSYEKL. Losses at the gene ends were 1 base for V and 4 bases for J; bases not matched to a gene: 8.

CDR3 in DNA: TGTGCCAGCAGCTTAGGAGGGGACGTGCAGTACTTC. Amino acid sequence: CASSLGGDVQYF. The chain uses TRBV11-2 and TRBJ2-7, with D perhaps given as TRBD1 or TRBD2 (5 bases each). The CDR3 totals 12 residues. V lost 1 base to trimming and J lost 9 bases, with 10 bases between them. Germline V gives CDR1 SGHAT, CDR2 FQNNGV. Full variable domain (rest looked up from reference TRBV11-2 and TRBJ2-7): EAGVAQSPRYKIIEKRQSVAFWCNPISGHATLYWYQQILGQGPKLLIQFQNNGVVDDSQLPKDRFSAERLKGVDSTLKIQPAKLEDSAVYLCASSLGGDVQYFGPGTRLTVT.

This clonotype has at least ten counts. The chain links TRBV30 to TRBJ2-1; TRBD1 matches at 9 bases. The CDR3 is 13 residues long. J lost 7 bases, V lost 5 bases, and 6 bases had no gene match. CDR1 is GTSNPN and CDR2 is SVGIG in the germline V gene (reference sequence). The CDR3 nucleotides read TGTGCCTGGTCACAGGGGGCTTGGAATGAGCAGTTCTTC. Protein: CAWSQGAWNEQFF.

The CDR3 region is CASSAPSGHIDEQFF. CDR3 bases: TGTGCCAGCAGCGCCCCTTCCGGTCATATTGATGAGCAGTTCTTC. The chain combines TRBV11-2 with TRBJ2-1; no firm D call. CDR3 length: 15 amino acids. Trimming cost V 5 bases and J 8 bases, with 19 bases left between them. Germline lookup yields CDR1 SGHAT and CDR2 FQNNGV. Full variable domain (outside the CDR3, taken from reference TRBV11-2 and TRBJ2-1): EAGVAQSPRYKIIEKRQSVAFWCNPISGHATLYWYQQILGQGPKLLIQFQNNGVVDDSQLPKDRFSAERLKGVDSTLKIQPAKLEDSAVYLCASSAPSGHIDEQFFGPGTRLTVL.